This TCR beta chain was identified during a study of cytomegalovirus exposure and HLA in healthy donors. Findings and caveats of the study: A classifier reportedly called cytomegalovirus status with high sensitivity and specificity. Most TCR sequences were uncommon, yet certain public TCRs appeared in many donors. In vitro testing confirmed a few CMV-associated chains as specific for CMV antigens.

The CDR3 loop spans 13 amino acids. Germline V CDR1 and CDR2: SGHKS, YYEKEE (reference sequence). V lost 6 bases and J 3 bases, leaving 9 bases between the germline ends. As for this clone: Its cognate antigen is unknown.

60 Vbeta and 13 Jbeta primers were used in PCR. The data were produced by immunoSEQ multiplex PCR, yet TCRdb's version contains in-frame clones alone and is incomplete. The sample has about 140,000 clones; 76% are singletons. Material for sequencing was PBMCs. The rearrangement joins TRBV5-5 to TRBJ1-4; D is perhaps TRBD1 (6 bases). This clonotype originated in a man aged 40-55 years in good health and CMV-seronegative. CDR3 coding DNA: TGTGCCAGCACAGGGGAAGCTAATGAAAAACTGTTTTTT. It is translated as CASTGEANEKLFF.